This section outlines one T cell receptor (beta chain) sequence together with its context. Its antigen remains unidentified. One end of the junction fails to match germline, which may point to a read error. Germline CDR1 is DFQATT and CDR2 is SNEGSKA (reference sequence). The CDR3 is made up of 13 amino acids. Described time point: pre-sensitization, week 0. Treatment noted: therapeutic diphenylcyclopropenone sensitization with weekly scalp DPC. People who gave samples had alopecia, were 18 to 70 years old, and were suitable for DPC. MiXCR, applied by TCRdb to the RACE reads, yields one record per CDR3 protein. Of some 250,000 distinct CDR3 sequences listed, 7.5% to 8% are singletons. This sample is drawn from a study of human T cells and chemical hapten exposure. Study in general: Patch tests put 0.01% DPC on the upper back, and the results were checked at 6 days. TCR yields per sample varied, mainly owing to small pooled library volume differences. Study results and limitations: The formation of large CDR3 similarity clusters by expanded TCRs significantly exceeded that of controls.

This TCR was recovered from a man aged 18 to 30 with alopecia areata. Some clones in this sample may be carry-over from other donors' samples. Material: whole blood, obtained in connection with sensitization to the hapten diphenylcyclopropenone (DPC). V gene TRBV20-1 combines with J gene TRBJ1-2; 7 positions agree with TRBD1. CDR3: CSAKPGQYYGYTF. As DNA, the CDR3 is TGCAGTGCTAAGCCGGGACAGTACTACGGCTACACCTTC.